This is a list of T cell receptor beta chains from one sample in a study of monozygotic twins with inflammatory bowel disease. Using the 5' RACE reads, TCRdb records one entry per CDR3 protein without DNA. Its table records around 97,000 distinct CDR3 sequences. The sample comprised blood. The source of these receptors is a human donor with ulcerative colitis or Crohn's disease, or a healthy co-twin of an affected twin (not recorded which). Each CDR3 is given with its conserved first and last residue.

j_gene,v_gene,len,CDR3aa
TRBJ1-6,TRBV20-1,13,CSASRDYNSPLHF
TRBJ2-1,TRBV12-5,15,CASARGYGSYNEQFF
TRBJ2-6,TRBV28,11,CASRLDNVLTF
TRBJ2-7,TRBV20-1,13,CSGADRASYEQYF
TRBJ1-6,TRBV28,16,CASSYDLTSYNSPLHF
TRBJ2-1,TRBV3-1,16,CASRPTGTTYTNEQFF
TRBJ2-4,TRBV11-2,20,CASSYPLGQGLADSKNIQYF
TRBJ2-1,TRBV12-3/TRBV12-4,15,CASRWGSGRVGEQFF
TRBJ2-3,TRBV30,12,CAWSAQRETQYF
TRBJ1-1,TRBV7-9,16,CASSLRVGQGGTEAFF
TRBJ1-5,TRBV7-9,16,CASSLSGTTQGAPQHF
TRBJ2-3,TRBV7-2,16,CASSLAGVALTDTQYF
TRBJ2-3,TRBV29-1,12,CSVDRGTDTQYF
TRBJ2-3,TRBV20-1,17,CSASGLAGIVSADTQYF
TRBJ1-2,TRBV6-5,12,CAIRVGPVGYTF
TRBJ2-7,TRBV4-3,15,CASSRGLAEGYEQYF
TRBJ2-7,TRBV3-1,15,CASSQSSGSSYEQYF
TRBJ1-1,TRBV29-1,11,CSVERNTEAFF
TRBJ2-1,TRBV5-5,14,CASYLERPGLVPFF
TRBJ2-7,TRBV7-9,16,CASSPPTGEGSYEQYF
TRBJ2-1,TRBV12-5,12,CASGRTSYEQFF
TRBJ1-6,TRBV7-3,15,CASSSTGGMGSPLHF
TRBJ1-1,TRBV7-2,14,CASRPTGGLGEAFF